This is a list of T cell receptor beta chains from one sample in a study of beta chain features in type 1 diabetes. The data were produced by immunoSEQ multiplex PCR, yet TCRdb's version contains in-frame clones alone and is incomplete. Of a few hundred thousand clones listed, 16% are singletons. Sequencing used naive CD4+ T cells from blood. These receptors all stem from a young man with type 1 diabetes. Each CDR3 is given with its conserved first and last residue. Each record gives: J gene, V gene, clone size, D gene, CDR3 DNA, CDR3 protein. A D gene is named only where the DNA matches it firmly. Part of the rows lack a size; the others show once, few, many or a class for expanded clones.

J: TRBJ1-1
V: TRBV29-1
size: .
D: .
DNA: TGCAGCGTTCATGCAGGGAGCACTGAAGCTTTCTTT
CDR3: CSVHAGSTEAFF

J: TRBJ2-1
V: TRBV7-9
size: .
D: TRBD1
DNA: TGTGCCAGCAGCTTAAGGACAGGGGGCCATGAGCAGTTCTTC
CDR3: CASSLRTGGHEQFF

J: TRBJ2-6
V: TRBV29-1
size: .
D: .
DNA: TGCAGCGGGGGCCTGGCTCCTGGGGCCAACGTCCTGACTTTC
CDR3: CSGGLAPGANVLTF

J: TRBJ2-5
V: TRBV29-1
size: .
D: .
DNA: TGCAGCGGCTGGGTAGTAGCACAAGAAGAGACCCAGTACTTC
CDR3: CSGWVVAQEETQYF

J: TRBJ1-4
V: TRBV29-1
size: .
D: .
DNA: TGCAGCGTTTCGGGCTTGTCTAATGAAAAACTGTTTTTT
CDR3: CSVSGLSNEKLFF

J: TRBJ2-5
V: TRBV7-9
size: few
D: TRBD1
DNA: TGTGCCAGCAGCCAACAGGGGCGTCAAGAGACCCAGTACTTC
CDR3: CASSQQGRQETQYF

J: TRBJ2-1
V: TRBV29-1
size: few
D: TRBD2
DNA: TGCAGCGTTGGTGGTATAGCGGGAACGAGCTCCTACAATGAGCAGTTCTTC
CDR3: CSVGGIAGTSSYNEQFF

J: TRBJ2-1
V: TRBV10-3
size: few
D: TRBD1
DNA: TGTGCCATCAGTCGCGGGACAGGGGGCAATGAGCAGTTCTTC
CDR3: CAISRGTGGNEQFF

J: TRBJ2-3
V: TRBV5-1
size: few
D: TRBD1
DNA: TGCGCCAGCAGCTTAAGACAGGGAACAGATACGCAGTATTTT
CDR3: CASSLRQGTDTQYF

J: TRBJ2-5
V: TRBV25-1
size: .
D: TRBD1
DNA: TGTGCCAGCAAGTCGGCAGGGGGCGAAGAGACCCAGTACTTC
CDR3: CASKSAGGEETQYF

J: TRBJ2-7
V: TRBV28
size: .
D: TRBD1
DNA: TGTGCCAGCAGTTCCGGCGGGACAGGGAGTTCCTACGAGCAGTACTTC
CDR3: CASSSGGTGSSYEQYF

J: TRBJ2-4
V: TRBV7-3
size: once
D: TRBD2
DNA: TGTGCCAGCAGCCCCCCTAGCGGGAGGGTGGCCAAAAACATTCAGTACTTC
CDR3: CASSPPSGRVAKNIQYF

J: TRBJ2-5
V: TRBV18
size: .
D: .
DNA: TGTGCCAGCTCACCAAACAGCAGGGAGACCCAGTACTTC
CDR3: CASSPNSRETQYF

J: TRBJ2-5
V: TRBV29-1
size: few
D: .
DNA: TGCAGCTTTCGACACTACCAAGAGACCCAGTACTTC
CDR3: CSFRHYQETQYF

J: TRBJ2-7
V: TRBV10-3
size: .
D: .
DNA: TGTGCCATCAGTGACAGGTCTTTCGACGAGCAGTACTTC
CDR3: CAISDRSFDEQYF

J: TRBJ2-3
V: TRBV4-2
size: few
D: .
DNA: TGTGCCAGCAGCCAAGGTGCGCGGACAGATACGCAGTATTTT
CDR3: CASSQGARTDTQYF

J: TRBJ2-1
V: TRBV7-8
size: few
D: .
DNA: TGTGCCAGCAGCTTAGACAATGAGCAGTTCTTC
CDR3: CASSLDNEQFF

J: TRBJ1-2
V: TRBV9
size: .
D: .
DNA: TGTGCCAGCAGCGTAGTCTGGCAGGTCTCCTTCTATGGCTACACCTTC
CDR3: CASSVVWQVSFYGYTF

J: TRBJ2-5
V: TRBV4-3
size: few
D: .
DNA: TGCGCCAGCAGCCAAGATGGCCAGGGTGGGACCCAGTACTTC
CDR3: CASSQDGQGGTQYF

J: TRBJ2-3
V: TRBV7-9
size: .
D: .
DNA: TGTGCCAGCAGCTCTACGGGACTTCTGAGCACAGATACGCAGTATTTT
CDR3: CASSSTGLLSTDTQYF

J: TRBJ1-1
V: TRBV29-1
size: few
D: .
DNA: TGCAGCGTTCGGGCAGGGCTGTTCGATGAAGCTTTCTTT
CDR3: CSVRAGLFDEAFF

J: TRBJ2-5
V: TRBV15
size: few
D: .
DNA: TGTGCCACCAGCAGAGATCGAAGTGGGAGTGGGGTAGGGTACTTC
CDR3: CATSRDRSGSGVGYF

J: TRBJ2-7
V: TRBV4-1
size: few
D: TRBD2
DNA: TGCGCCAGCAGCCAAGTAAAGGGAGGGATTCTCTACGAGCAGTACTTC
CDR3: CASSQVKGGILYEQYF

J: TRBJ2-1
V: TRBV2
size: .
D: TRBD1
DNA: TGTGCCAGCAGTAGTATCGGGACAGGGGCTCAAGAGCAGTTCTTC
CDR3: CASSSIGTGAQEQFF

J: TRBJ2-1
V: TRBV7-9
size: .
D: TRBD2
DNA: TGTGCCAGCAGCCTACTAGCGGGAGGGCCAAATGAGCAGTTCTTC
CDR3: CASSLLAGGPNEQFF

J: TRBJ2-1
V: TRBV5-1
size: once
D: .
DNA: TGCGCCAGCAGCTCCGACAGAAGTGAGCAGTTCTTC
CDR3: CASSSDRSEQFF

J: TRBJ2-2
V: TRBV4-1
size: .
D: .
DNA: TGCGCCAGCAGCCAAGGGTTCAGGGGACCCGGGGAGCTGTTTTTT
CDR3: CASSQGFRGPGELFF

J: TRBJ2-7
V: TRBV4-2
size: .
D: .
DNA: TGTGCCAGCAGCCAAGGGGGCAGGGTAGGAGGCGAGCAGTACTTC
CDR3: CASSQGGRVGGEQYF

J: TRBJ1-5
V: TRBV12-5
size: .
D: .
DNA: TGTGCTAGGCGGCAGGCCAATCAGCCCCAGCATTTT
CDR3: CARRQANQPQHF

J: TRBJ2-3
V: TRBV29-1
size: .
D: TRBD2
DNA: TGCAGCGTTTCGCGGCAGGCTAGCGGGAGCGTTTCAGATACGCAGTATTTT
CDR3: CSVSRQASGSVSDTQYF

J: TRBJ2-3
V: TRBV27
size: .
D: .
DNA: TGTGCCAGCAGTTTATCAATCAGCACAGATACGCAGTATTTT
CDR3: CASSLSISTDTQYF

J: TRBJ1-2
V: TRBV7-9
size: few
D: TRBD1
DNA: TGTGCCAGCAGCGCGCGGGAGGGACAGGGCTATGGCTACACCTTC
CDR3: CASSAREGQGYGYTF

J: TRBJ2-5
V: TRBV5-1
size: .
D: .
DNA: TGCGCCAGCAGCACCACAGGAAGAGTAGAGAATAAGACCCAGTACTTC
CDR3: CASSTTGRVENKTQYF

J: TRBJ2-3
V: TRBV9
size: few
D: .
DNA: TGTGCCAGCAGCGTAACTAGAGGGGGCACAGATACGCAGTATTTT
CDR3: CASSVTRGGTDTQYF

J: TRBJ2-7
V: TRBV23-1
size: .
D: TRBD1
DNA: TGCGCCAGCAGTCAATTTCCACAGCCGGGACAGGGGGCGAGAGAGCAGTACTTC
CDR3: CASSQFPQPGQGAREQYF

J: TRBJ1-5
V: TRBV16
size: .
D: TRBD1
DNA: TGTGCCAGCAGCCGAAACAGGGGGTACCAGCCCCAGCATTTT
CDR3: CASSRNRGYQPQHF

J: TRBJ1-1
V: TRBV5-4
size: .
D: .
DNA: TGTGCCAGCAGCGACAGGACTTCTGAAGCTTTCTTT
CDR3: CASSDRTSEAFF

J: TRBJ2-5
V: TRBV28
size: few
D: .
DNA: TGTGCCAGCAGTTTCGGTAGAGAAGAGACCCAGTACTTC
CDR3: CASSFGREETQYF

J: TRBJ2-1
V: TRBV27
size: .
D: TRBD1
DNA: TGTGCCAGCAGTACCGGGACAGGGGGCAATGAGCAGTTCTTC
CDR3: CASSTGTGGNEQFF

J: TRBJ2-3
V: TRBV28
size: .
D: TRBD2
DNA: TGTGCCAGCAGTAATAGCGGGGAAGATACGCAGTATTTT
CDR3: CASSNSGEDTQYF

J: TRBJ2-7
V: TRBV6-5
size: few
D: .
DNA: TGTGCCAGCAGTTCCGTAACTAGCTACGAGCAGTACTTC
CDR3: CASSSVTSYEQYF

J: TRBJ2-5
V: TRBV25-1
size: .
D: .
DNA: TGTGCCAGCAGTGAATTCGGAGATTTAGAGACCCAGTACTTC
CDR3: CASSEFGDLETQYF

J: TRBJ2-7
V: TRBV30
size: few
D: .
DNA: TGTGCCTGGAGGTCTCTCCAGGCGTCCTCCTACGAGCAGTACTTC
CDR3: CAWRSLQASSYEQYF

J: TRBJ2-4
V: TRBV2
size: .
D: TRBD1
DNA: TGTGCCAGCAGCGGTCGGACAGGGGAAAACATTCAGTACTTC
CDR3: CASSGRTGENIQYF

J: TRBJ2-5
V: TRBV5-1
size: .
D: .
DNA: TGCGCCAGCAGCGAGGGACCGACACAAGAGACCCAGTACTTC
CDR3: CASSEGPTQETQYF

J: TRBJ2-1
V: TRBV11-2
size: few
D: .
DNA: TGTGCCAGCAGCCCCCGACTAGTAGGGTATGGTGAGCAGTTCTTC
CDR3: CASSPRLVGYGEQFF